What follows is one T cell receptor (beta chain) and its context. Its target is not known. This specimen belongs to a study of cytomegalovirus exposure and HLA in healthy donors. General study points: Common viral pathogens (according to a later analysis) appeared linked to several of the most significant clusters. Accurate prediction of HLA-A and HLA-B alleles (for most subjects) was reportedly achieved from TCR beta sequences.

Germline CDR1 MNHNS, CDR2 SASEGT. V shed 3 bases and J 6 bases; nucleotides not matched to a gene: 7. The CDR3 is 15 amino acids. A multiplex PCR was run with 60 Vbeta primers and 13 Jbeta primers. TCRdb keeps only in-frame clones here, not all; method: immunoSEQ multiplex PCR. The sample records 100,000 or so clones, approximately 88% being singletons. The J gene is TRBJ2-1, the V gene TRBV6-1; 8 positions match TRBD1. The sequence came from a man between 18 and 29 years old in good health and CMV-seronegative. Sequences were obtained from PBMCs. The CDR3 coding sequence is TGTGCCAGCAGTGAGCTCAGGGGGCCGTTCAATGAGCAGTTCTTC. This codes for CASSELRGPFNEQFF.